This T cell receptor (beta chain) was found in a study of cytomegalovirus exposure and HLA in healthy donors. Remarks on this clone: Its target is not known.

Germline V CDR1 and CDR2: SGHTA, FQGNSA. V shed 5 bases, J shed 4 bases, and the junction held 7 bases outside the gene matches. This CDR3 is built from 15 residues. General study findings and limits: Reports indicated that the classifier achieved high specificity and sensitivity in diagnosing cytomegalovirus status.

With 60 Vbeta and 13 Jbeta primers, the PCR was carried out. Produced via immunoSEQ multiplex PCR; TCRdb's table is partial and in-frame only. The data hold approximately 150,000 clones, with about 71% observed a single time. This rearrangement joins TRBV7-2 to TRBJ2-3; 9 nucleotides match TRBD2. What was sequenced was PBMCs. This receptor was taken from a man aged 45-65 years in good health and CMV-seronegative. CDR3 protein: CASSPRRGGADTQYF. The CDR3 DNA is TGTGCCAGCAGCCCCCGACGCGGGGGGGCAGATACGCAGTATTTT.